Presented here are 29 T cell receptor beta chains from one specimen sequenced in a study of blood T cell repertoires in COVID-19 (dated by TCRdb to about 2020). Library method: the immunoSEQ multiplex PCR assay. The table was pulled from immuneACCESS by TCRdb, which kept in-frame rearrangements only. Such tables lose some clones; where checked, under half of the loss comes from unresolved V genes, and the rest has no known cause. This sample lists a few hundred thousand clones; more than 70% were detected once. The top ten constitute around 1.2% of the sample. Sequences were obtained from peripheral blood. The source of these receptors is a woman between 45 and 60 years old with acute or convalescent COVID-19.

The CDR3 sequence is CASSFNRGSEAFF. The CDR3, as DNA: TGCGCCAGCAGCTTTAACAGGGGCTCTGAAGCTTTCTTT. V is TRBV5-1 and J is TRBJ1-1; 7 positions match TRBD1. The V and J ends lost 2 bases and 6 bases, in that order; junction bases with no gene match: 4. CDR1 and CDR2 (germline): SGHRS, YFSETQ. The CDR3 loop spans 13 amino acids.

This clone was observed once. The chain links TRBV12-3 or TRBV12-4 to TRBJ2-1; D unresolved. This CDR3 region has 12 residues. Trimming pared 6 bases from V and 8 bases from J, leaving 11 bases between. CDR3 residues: CASSPDWYEQFF. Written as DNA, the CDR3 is TGTGCCAGCAGCCCAGATTGGTATGAGCAGTTCTTC.

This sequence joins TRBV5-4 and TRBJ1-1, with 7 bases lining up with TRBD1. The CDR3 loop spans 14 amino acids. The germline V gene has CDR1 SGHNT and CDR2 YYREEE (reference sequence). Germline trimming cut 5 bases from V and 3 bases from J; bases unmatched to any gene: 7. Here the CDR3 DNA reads TGTGCCAGCAGGCAACAGGGGTTATACACTGAAGCTTTCTTT. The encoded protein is CASRQQGLYTEAFF.

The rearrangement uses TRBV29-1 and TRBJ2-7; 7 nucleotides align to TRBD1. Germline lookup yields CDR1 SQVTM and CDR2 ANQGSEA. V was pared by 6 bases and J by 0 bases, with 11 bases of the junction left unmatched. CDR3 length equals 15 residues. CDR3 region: CSVAHGTAISYEQYF. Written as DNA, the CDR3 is TGCAGCGTCGCACACGGGACAGCGATCTCCTACGAGCAGTACTTC.

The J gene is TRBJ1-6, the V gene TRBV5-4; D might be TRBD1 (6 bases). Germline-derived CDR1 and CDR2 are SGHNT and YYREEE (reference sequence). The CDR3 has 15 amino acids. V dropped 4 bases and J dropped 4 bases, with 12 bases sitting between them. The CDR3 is CASSPDTGYNSPLHF. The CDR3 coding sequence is TGTGCCAGCAGCCCTGATACAGGGTATAATTCACCCCTCCACTTT.

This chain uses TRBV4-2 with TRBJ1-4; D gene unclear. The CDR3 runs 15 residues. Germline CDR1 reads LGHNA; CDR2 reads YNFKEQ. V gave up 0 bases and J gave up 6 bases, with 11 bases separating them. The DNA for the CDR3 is TGTGCCAGCAGCCAAGAACTAGATTGGGATGAAAAACTGTTTTTT. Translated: CASSQELDWDEKLFF.

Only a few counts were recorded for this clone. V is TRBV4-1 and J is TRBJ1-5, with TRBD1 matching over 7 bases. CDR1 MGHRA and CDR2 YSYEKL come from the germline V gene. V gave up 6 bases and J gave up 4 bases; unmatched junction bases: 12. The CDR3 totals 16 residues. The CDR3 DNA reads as TGCGCCAGCAGTCTAACGCCAGGGGGTTATAATCAGCCCCAGCATTTT. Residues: CASSLTPGGYNQPQHF.

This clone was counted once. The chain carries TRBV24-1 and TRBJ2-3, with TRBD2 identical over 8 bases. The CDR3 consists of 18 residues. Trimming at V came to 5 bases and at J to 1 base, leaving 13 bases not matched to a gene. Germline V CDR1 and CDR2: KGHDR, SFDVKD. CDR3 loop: CATSVKRGRKEGTDTQYF. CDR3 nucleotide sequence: TGTGCCACCAGTGTAAAGCGGGGGCGCAAGGAGGGCACAGATACGCAGTATTTT.

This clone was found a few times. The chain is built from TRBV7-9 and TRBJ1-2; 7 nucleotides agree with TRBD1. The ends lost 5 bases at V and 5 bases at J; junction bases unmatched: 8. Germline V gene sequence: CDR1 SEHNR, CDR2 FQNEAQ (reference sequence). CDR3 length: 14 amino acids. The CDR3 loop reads CASSPGTALYGYTF. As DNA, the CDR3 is TGTGCCAGCAGCCCCGGGACAGCATTGTATGGCTACACCTTC.

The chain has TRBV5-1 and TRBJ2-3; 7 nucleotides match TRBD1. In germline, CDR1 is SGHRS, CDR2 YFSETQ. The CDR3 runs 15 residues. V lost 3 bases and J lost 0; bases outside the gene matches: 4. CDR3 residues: CASSSDRASTDTQYF. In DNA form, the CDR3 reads TGCGCCAGCAGCTCTGACAGGGCCAGCACAGATACGCAGTATTTT.

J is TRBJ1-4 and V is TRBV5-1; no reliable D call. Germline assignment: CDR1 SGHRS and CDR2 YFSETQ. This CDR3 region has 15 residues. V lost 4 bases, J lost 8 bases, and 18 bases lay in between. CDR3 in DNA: TGCGCCAGCAGCCCCTCGGGCCCCCGAGGGGAAAAACTGTTTTTT. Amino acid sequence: CASSPSGPRGEKLFF.

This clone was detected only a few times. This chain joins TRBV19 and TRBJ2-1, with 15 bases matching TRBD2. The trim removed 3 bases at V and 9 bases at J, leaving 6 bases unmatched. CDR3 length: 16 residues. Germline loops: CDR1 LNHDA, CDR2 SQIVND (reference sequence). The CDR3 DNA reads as TGTGCCAGTAGTATGGGACTAGCGGGAGGCCTGGTTGAGCAGTTCTTC. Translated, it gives CASSMGLAGGLVEQFF.

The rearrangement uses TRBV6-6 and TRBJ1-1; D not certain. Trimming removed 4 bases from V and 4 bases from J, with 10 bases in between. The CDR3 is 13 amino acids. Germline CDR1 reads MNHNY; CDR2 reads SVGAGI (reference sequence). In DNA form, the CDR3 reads TGTGCCAGCAGTTTCCCCGGCGGCACTGAAGCTTTCTTT. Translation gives CASSFPGGTEAFF.

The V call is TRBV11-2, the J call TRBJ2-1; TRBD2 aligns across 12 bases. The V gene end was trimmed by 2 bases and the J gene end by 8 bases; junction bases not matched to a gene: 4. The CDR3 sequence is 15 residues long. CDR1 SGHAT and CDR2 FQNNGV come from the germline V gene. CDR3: CASSLLAGGQDEQFF. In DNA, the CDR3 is TGTGCCAGCAGCTTACTAGCGGGGGGGCAGGATGAGCAGTTCTTC.

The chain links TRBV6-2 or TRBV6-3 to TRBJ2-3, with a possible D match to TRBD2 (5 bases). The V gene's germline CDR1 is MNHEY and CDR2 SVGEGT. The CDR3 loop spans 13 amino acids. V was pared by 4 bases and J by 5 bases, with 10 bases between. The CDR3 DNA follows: TGTGCCAGCAGTTGGTCCGGGGTAGATACGCAGTATTTT. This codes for CASSWSGVDTQYF.

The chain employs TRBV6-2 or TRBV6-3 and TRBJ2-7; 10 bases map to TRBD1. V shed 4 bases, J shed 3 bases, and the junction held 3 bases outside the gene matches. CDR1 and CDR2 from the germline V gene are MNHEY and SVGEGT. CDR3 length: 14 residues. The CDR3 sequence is CASSSGQGIYEQYF. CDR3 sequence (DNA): TGTGCCAGCAGTTCGGGACAGGGGATCTACGAGCAGTACTTC.

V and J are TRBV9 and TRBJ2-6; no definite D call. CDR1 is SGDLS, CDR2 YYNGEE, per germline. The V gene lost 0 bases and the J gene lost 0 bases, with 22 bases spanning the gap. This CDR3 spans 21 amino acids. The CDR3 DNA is TGTGCCAGCAGCGTAGCCTTGAATACCAGTCCTCGAAGCTCTGGGGCCAACGTCCTGACTTTC. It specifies CASSVALNTSPRSSGANVLTF.

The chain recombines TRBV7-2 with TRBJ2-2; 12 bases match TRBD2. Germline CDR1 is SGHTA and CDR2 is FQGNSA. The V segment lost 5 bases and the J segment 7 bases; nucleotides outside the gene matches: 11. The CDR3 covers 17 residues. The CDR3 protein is CASSIGLAGTLGGELFF. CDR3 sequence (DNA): TGTGCCAGCAGCATCGGACTAGCGGGAACCCTCGGCGGGGAGCTGTTTTTT.

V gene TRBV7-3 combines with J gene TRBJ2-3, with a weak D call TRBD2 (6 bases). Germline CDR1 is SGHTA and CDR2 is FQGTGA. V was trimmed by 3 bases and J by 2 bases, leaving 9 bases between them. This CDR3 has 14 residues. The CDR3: CASSFLASTDTQYF. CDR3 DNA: TGTGCCAGCAGCTTCCTAGCGTCCACAGATACGCAGTATTTT.

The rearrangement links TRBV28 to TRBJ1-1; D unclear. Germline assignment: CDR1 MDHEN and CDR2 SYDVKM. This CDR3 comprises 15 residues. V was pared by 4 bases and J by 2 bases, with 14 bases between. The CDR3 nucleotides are TGTGCCAGCAGTTACCCCTCGGGGATCAACACTGAAGCTTTCTTT. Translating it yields CASSYPSGINTEAFF.

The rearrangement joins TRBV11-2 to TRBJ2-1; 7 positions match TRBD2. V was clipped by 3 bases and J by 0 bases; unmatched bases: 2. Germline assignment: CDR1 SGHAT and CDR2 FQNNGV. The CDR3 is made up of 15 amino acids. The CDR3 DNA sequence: TGTGCCAGCAGCTTCCGGGGGGACTCCTACAATGAGCAGTTCTTC. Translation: CASSFRGDSYNEQFF.

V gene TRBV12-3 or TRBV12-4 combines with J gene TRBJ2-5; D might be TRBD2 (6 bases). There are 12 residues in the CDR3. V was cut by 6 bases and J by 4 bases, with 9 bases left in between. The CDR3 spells CASRGGPETQYF. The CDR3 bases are TGTGCCAGCAGGGGGGGACCAGAGACCCAGTACTTC.

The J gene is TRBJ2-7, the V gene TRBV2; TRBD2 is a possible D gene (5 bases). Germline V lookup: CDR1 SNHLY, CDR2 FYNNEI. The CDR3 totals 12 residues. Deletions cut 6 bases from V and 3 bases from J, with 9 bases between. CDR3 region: CASRGDGYEQYF. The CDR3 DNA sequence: TGTGCCAGCAGGGGAGACGGCTACGAGCAGTACTTC.

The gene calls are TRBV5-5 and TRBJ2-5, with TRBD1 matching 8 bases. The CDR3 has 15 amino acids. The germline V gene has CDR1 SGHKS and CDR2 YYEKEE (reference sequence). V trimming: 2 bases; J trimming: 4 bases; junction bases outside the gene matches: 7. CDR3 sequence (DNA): TGTGCCAGCAGCTTTACAGGGGGTGACGGAGAGACCCAGTACTTC. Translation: CASSFTGGDGETQYF. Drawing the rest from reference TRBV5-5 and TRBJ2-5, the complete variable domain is DAGVTQSPTHLIKTRGQQVTLRCSPISGHKSVSWYQQVLGQGPQFIFQYYEKEERGRGNFPDRFSARQFPNYSSELNVNALLLGDSALYLCASSFTGGDGETQYFGPGTRLLVL.

CDR3: CASSYGSGANTEAFF. In nucleotides, the CDR3 is TGTGCCAGCAGTTACGGTAGCGGGGCAAACACTGAAGCTTTCTTT. This rearrangement joins TRBV6-5 to TRBJ1-1; possibly TRBD1 for D (5 bases). Per the germline V gene, CDR1 is MNHEY and CDR2 is SVGAGI. The CDR3 length is 15 residues. V lost 2 bases to trimming and J lost 2 bases, with 12 bases between them.

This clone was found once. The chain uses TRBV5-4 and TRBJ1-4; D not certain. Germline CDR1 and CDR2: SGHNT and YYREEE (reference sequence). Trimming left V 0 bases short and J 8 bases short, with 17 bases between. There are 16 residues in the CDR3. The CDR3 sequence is CASSLEVSRGGEKLFF. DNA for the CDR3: TGTGCCAGCAGCTTGGAGGTCTCCCGAGGCGGCGAAAAACTGTTTTTT.

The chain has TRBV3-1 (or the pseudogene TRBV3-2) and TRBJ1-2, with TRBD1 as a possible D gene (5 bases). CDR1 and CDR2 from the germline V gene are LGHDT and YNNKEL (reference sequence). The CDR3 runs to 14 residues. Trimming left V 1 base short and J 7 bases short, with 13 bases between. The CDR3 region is CASSQAQDGAGYTF. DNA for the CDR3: TGTGCCAGCAGCCAAGCGCAGGATGGGGCTGGCTACACCTTC.

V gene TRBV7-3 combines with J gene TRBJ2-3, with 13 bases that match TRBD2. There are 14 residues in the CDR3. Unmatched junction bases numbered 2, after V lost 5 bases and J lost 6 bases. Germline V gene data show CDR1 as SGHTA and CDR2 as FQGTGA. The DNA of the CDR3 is TGTGCCAGCAGCGGACTAGCGGGAGTCGATACGCAGTATTTT. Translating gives CASSGLAGVDTQYF. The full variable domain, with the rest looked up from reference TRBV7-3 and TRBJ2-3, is GAGVSQTPSNKVTEKGKYVELRCDPISGHTALYWYRQSLGQGPEFLIYFQGTGAADDSGLPNDRFFAVRPEGSVSTLKIQRTERGDSAVYLCASSGLAGVDTQYFGPGTRLTVL.

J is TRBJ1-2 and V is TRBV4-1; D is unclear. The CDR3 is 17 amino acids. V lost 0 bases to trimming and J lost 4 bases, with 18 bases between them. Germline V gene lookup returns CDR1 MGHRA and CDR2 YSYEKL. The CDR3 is CASSQDLAYPGGYGYTF. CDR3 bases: TGCGCCAGCAGCCAAGATCTTGCCTATCCGGGTGGCTATGGCTACACCTTC.